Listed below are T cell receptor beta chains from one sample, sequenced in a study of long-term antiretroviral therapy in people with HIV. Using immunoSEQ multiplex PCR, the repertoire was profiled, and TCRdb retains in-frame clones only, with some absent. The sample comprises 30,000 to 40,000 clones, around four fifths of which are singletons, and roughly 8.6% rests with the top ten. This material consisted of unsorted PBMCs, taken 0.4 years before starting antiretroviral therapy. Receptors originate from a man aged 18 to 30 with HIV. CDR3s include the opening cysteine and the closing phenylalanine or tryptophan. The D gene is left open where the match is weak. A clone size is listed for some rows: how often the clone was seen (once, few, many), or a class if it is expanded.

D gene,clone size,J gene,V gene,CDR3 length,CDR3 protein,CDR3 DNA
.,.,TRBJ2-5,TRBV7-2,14,CASSFWGSEETQYF,TGTGCCAGCAGCTTCTGGGGGTCCGAAGAGACCCAGTACTTC
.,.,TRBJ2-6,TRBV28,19,CASSNPQGILPSGANVLTF,TGTGCCAGCAGTAACCCACAGGGTATCCTTCCCTCTGGGGCCAACGTCCTGACTTTC
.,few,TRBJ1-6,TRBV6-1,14,CASMGGFDNSPLHF,TGTGCCAGCATGGGGGGGTTCGATAATTCACCCCTCCACTTT
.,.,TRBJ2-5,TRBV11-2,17,CASSLVRSTGAHETQYF,TGTGCCAGCAGCTTAGTTCGGTCGACTGGGGCTCACGAGACCCAGTACTTC
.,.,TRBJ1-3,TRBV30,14,CAWSVGSSGNTIYF,TGTGCCTGGAGTGTCGGGAGCTCTGGAAACACCATATATTTT
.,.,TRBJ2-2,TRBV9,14,CASSVAWGPGELFF,TGTGCCAGCAGCGTAGCCTGGGGCCCCGGGGAGCTGTTTTTT
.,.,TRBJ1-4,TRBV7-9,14,CASCATGLGEKLFF,TGTGCCAGCTGCGCCACAGGACTAGGAGAAAAACTGTTTTTT
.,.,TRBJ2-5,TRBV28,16,CASSWGTRTEQETQYF,TGTGCCAGCAGTTGGGGAACACGGACAGAGCAAGAGACCCAGTACTTC
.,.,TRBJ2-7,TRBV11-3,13,CASSSGPPGEQYF,TGTGCCAGCAGCTCCGGTCCCCCTGGAGAGCAGTACTTC
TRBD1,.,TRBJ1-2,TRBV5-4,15,CASRDIQGAPGGYTF,TGTGCCAGCAGGGACATTCAGGGGGCGCCAGGAGGCTACACCTTC
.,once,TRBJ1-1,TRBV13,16,CASSLSQGTQGTEAFF,TGTGCCAGCAGCTTGTCCCAGGGAACCCAAGGCACTGAAGCTTTCTTT
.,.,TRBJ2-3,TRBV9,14,CASSVRQFTDTQYF,TGTGCCAGCAGCGTAAGACAGTTCACAGATACGCAGTATTTT